A selection of T cell receptor beta chains follows, all from one sample in a study of shared clonotypes between healthy human individuals. The table came from immunoSEQ multiplex PCR; TCRdb's copy has only in-frame clones and leaves some out. The repertoire has under 1 million clones, approximately 97% of them found once; the top ten carry approximately 0.2%. Sequencing used naive CD8+ T cells sorted from blood. All receptors come from a man in his thirties or forties in good health. Each CDR3 is given with its conserved first and last residue. A D gene is named only where the DNA matches it firmly.

v_call,d_call,j_call,cdr3_nt,cdr3_aa
TRBV30,.,TRBJ1-2,TGTGCCTGGAGTTTGGGAGGGCAGCCCTTTTATGGCTACACCTTC,CAWSLGGQPFYGYTF
TRBV4-3,.,TRBJ2-3,TGCGCCAGCAGCCAGACTGCAGGGTCGGGAGATACGCAGTATTTT,CASSQTAGSGDTQYF
TRBV30,TRBD2,TRBJ2-1,TGTGCCTGGAGTGTCGGTAGCGGGAGGTCTGAGCAGTTCTTC,CAWSVGSGRSEQFF
TRBV7-9,.,TRBJ2-1,TGTGCCAGCAGCCTCCAGGGTATGACGGGTATCTACAATGAGCAGTTCTTC,CASSLQGMTGIYNEQFF
TRBV10-3,.,TRBJ2-2,TGTGCCATCAGTTACCGGGCCTTGGACACCGGGGAGCTGTTTTTT,CAISYRALDTGELFF
TRBV5-1,TRBD2,TRBJ2-7,TGCGCCAGCAGGACTAGCGAATCCTACGAGCAGTACTTC,CASRTSESYEQYF
TRBV29-1,TRBD2,TRBJ2-1,TGCAGCGGCGGGGGACTAGCGGGACCCATCCGGTTCTTC,CSGGGLAGPIRFF
TRBV29-1,TRBD2,TRBJ2-2,TGCAGCGTTGTACTAGCGGGAGTCAAGTACACCGGGGAGCTGTTTTTT,CSVVLAGVKYTGELFF
TRBV5-1,TRBD1,TRBJ1-1,TGCGCCAGCAGCAGTCGGACAGGGTCTTACACTGAAGCTTTCTTT,CASSSRTGSYTEAFF
TRBV13,.,TRBJ2-1,TGTGCCAGCAGCGCCGGCGGGGAGCGGAACAATGAGCAGTTCTTC,CASSAGGERNNEQFF
TRBV11-3,.,TRBJ2-1,TGTGCCAGCAGCTTATACGGGTCTTACAATGAGCAGTTCTTC,CASSLYGSYNEQFF
TRBV6-1,.,TRBJ2-2,TGTGCCCAAAGGATGGGCGGGGAGCTGTTTTTT,CAQRMGGELFF
TRBV11-2,.,TRBJ2-1,TGTGCCAGCAGCTTAGTCACGACGGGACAATACAATGAGCAGTTCTTC,CASSLVTTGQYNEQFF